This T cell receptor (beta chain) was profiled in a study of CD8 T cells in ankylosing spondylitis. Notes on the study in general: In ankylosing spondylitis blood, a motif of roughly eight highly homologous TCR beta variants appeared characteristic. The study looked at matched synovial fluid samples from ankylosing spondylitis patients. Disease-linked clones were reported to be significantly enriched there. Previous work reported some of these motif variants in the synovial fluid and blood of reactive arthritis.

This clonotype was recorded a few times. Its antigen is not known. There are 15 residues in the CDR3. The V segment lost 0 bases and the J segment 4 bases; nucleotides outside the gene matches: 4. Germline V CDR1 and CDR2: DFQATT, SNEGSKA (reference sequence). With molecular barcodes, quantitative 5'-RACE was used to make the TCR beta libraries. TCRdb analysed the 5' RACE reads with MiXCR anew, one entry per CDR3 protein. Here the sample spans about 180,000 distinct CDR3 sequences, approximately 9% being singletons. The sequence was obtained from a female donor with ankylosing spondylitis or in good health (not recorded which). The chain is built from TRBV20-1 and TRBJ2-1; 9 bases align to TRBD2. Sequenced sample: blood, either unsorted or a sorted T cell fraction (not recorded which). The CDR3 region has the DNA TGCAGTGCTAGAGATTTACTAGCGGGTTACAATGAGCAGTTCTTC. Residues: CSARDLLAGYNEQFF.